The clone carrying this T cell receptor beta chain was observed many times. Germline CDR1 is SQVTM and CDR2 is ANQGSEA. This CDR3 spans 11 amino acids. The V gene lost 6 bases and the J gene lost 4 bases, with 9 bases spanning the gap. TCRdb redid the calling of the reads with MiXCR, one entry per CDR3 protein. The sample yields under 200,000 distinct CDR3 sequences, roughly 9.8% seen once. The data belong to a study of T cell repertoires in cytomegalovirus infection. The sequenced sample consisted of PBMCs. This receptor was taken from a human donor in good health (CMV status not recorded). Some clones in this sample may be carry-over from other donors' samples. V and J are TRBV29-1 and TRBJ2-5, with D uncertain. The CDR3 DNA is TGCAGCGTCGAACGTGGAGAGACCCAGTACTTC. Its translation: CSVERGETQYF.